This record concerns one T cell receptor beta chain sequence. As yet, its antigen is unknown. The entry originates in a study of cytomegalovirus exposure and HLA in healthy donors. General study findings and limits: Presence/absence analyses assumed roughly uniform sequencing depth across donors, which may not hold. Follow-up analysis later connected one missense variant in DCLRE1C with trimming of TCR beta V- and J-genes. There were a few CMV-associated chains whose specificity for CMV antigens was confirmed in vitro. Some V segments could not be told apart, so they were left out, TRBV6-2 and TRBV6-3 among them.

The PCR was carried out with 60 Vbeta primers and 13 Jbeta primers. Assay: immunoSEQ multiplex PCR; the TCRdb copy retains only in-frame clones and omits some. The sample contains about 94,000 clones, roughly 86% of which appear only once. Germline values: CDR1 MDHEN, CDR2 SYDVKM. CDR3 length: 19 amino acids. V shed 3 bases, J shed 1 base, and the junction held 10 bases outside the gene matches. The sequence came from a human donor in good health. What was sequenced was PBMCs. The V call is TRBV28, the J call TRBJ2-2, with 11 bases that match TRBD2. CDR3 DNA sequence: TGTGCCAGCAGTTTTCTCCTATTACTAGCGGGAGAGAACACCGGGGAGCTGTTTTTT. Its translation is CASSFLLLLAGENTGELFF. The full variable domain, in which reference TRBV28 and TRBJ2-2 provide the parts outside the CDR3, is DVKVTQSSRYLVKRTGEKVFLECVQDMDHENMFWYRQDPGLGLRLIYFSYDVKMKEKGDIPEGYSVSREKKERFSLILESASTNQTSMYLCASSFLLLLAGENTGELFFGEGSRLTVL.